Each of the 15 T cell receptor beta chains below was sequenced from the same sample in a study of regulatory T cells in long-lasting Graves disease. Arm-PCR of CDR3 regions with iRepertoire HTBI primers generated TCR beta libraries. A single record per CDR3 protein comes from TCRdb applying MiXCR to the multiplex PCR reads. The repertoire has more than 450,000 distinct CDR3 sequences, about 12% of them found once; the top ten carry more than 8%. Noted time point: newly diagnosed GD, antithyroid drugs for less than 3 months. Extracted PBMC RNA gave rise to the TCR library. These data also featured in a second study, about T cells in Graves' hyperthyroidism and ophthalmopathy.

The sample here was peripheral blood mononuclear cells (PBMCs), taken at new diagnosis, from a patient treated with antithyroid drugs. Receptor source: a woman aged 25 to 45 with Graves disease.

This clonotype was seen many times. V gene TRBV12-3 or TRBV12-4 combines with J gene TRBJ1-5; D not certain. CDR3 length equals 12 residues. Trimming took 5 bases from V and 9 from J, leaving 11 bases between them. Here the CDR3 reads CASSQTRRPQHF. DNA of the CDR3: TGTGCCAGCAGTCAGACCAGGAGGCCCCAGCATTTT.

In regard to this clonotype: A far larger clone is one base from this, pointing to a likely read error. The chain is built from TRBV7-9 and TRBJ2-3; D tentatively fits TRBD1 or TRBD2 (5 bases each). The CDR3 has 14 residues. Looked up from germline, CDR1 is SEHNR and CDR2 is FQNEAQ (reference sequence). The CDR3 region has the DNA TGTGCCAGCAGACCCGCCGGGACCTGGGATAGGCAGTATTTT. Amino acid sequence: CASRPAGTWDRQYF.

This clonotype was seen ten or more times. V is TRBV3-1 and J is TRBJ1-1, with unresolved D. Germline assignment: CDR1 LGHDT and CDR2 YNNKEL (reference sequence). This CDR3 has 13 amino acids. V shed 5 bases and J shed 10 bases, with 17 bases lying between them. The CDR3: CASSVKGGRGAFF. CDR3 DNA sequence: TGTGCCAGCAGCGTTAAAGGTGGCCGGGGAGCTTTCTTT.

This clonotype was recorded many times. The CDR3 DNA follows: TGTGCCAGCGGAACCGGGACAGAGTACAATGAGCAGTTCTTC. It encodes CASGTGTEYNEQFF. This chain links TRBV2 with TRBJ2-1, with 7 nucleotides matching TRBD1. Germline-derived CDR1 and CDR2 are SNHLY and FYNNEI. This CDR3 comprises 14 residues. Trimming cost V 8 bases and J 4 bases; bases outside gene matches: 8.

This clonotype was seen ten or more times. This chain links TRBV19 with TRBJ1-5; possibly TRBD1 for D (6 bases). Looked up from germline, CDR1 is LNHDA and CDR2 is SQIVND (reference sequence). The CDR3 contains 14 residues. V was cut by 9 bases and J by 0 bases, with 12 bases left in between. The CDR3, as DNA: TGTGCCAGCAGTTACAGGGATAGCAATCAGCCCCAGCATTTT. It specifies CASSYRDSNQPQHF. Supplemented by reference TRBV19 and TRBJ1-5, the full variable domain reads DGGITQSPKYLFRKEGQNVTLSCEQNLNHDAMYWYRQDPGQGLRLIYYSQIVNDFQKGDIAEGYSVSREKKESFPLTVTSAQKNPTAFYLCASSYRDSNQPQHFGDGTRLSIL.

This chain joins TRBV19 and TRBJ2-5; D perhaps matches TRBD2 (5 bases). The CDR3 length is 15 residues. V dropped 3 bases and J dropped 5 bases, with 16 bases sitting between them. Germline values: CDR1 LNHDA, CDR2 SQIVND (reference sequence). The CDR3 DNA reads as TGTGCCAGTAGTATCGGAACGGGATTCGGGGAGACCCAGTACTTC. It is translated as CASSIGTGFGETQYF.

In its sample, this clonotype was seen many times. V and J are TRBV29-1 and TRBJ2-7; TRBD1 aligns across 8 bases. This CDR3 region has 12 residues. Trimming at V came to 6 bases and at J to 4 bases, leaving 5 bases not matched to a gene. The germline V gene has CDR1 SQVTM and CDR2 ANQGSEA. The CDR3 spells CSVKGQAYEQYF. In DNA, the CDR3 is TGCAGCGTGAAGGGACAGGCGTACGAGCAGTACTTC.

The sample holds many counts of this clonotype. This chain uses TRBV6-2 or TRBV6-3 with TRBJ2-1, with D perhaps assigned TRBD1 or TRBD2 (6 bases each). In germline, CDR1 is MNHEY, CDR2 SVGEGT. Trimming removed 5 bases from V and 7 bases from J, with 18 bases in between. The CDR3 runs 15 residues. Here the CDR3 reads CASSDQQGGTNEQFF. CDR3 nucleotide sequence: TGTGCCAGCAGTGATCAGCAGGGCGGGACAAATGAGCAGTTCTTC.

This clonotype was seen ten or more times. This chain uses TRBV15 with TRBJ2-7, with D possibly TRBD1 on 6 matching bases. The germline CDR1 and CDR2 sequences are LNHNV and YYDKDF (reference sequence). This CDR3 has 16 amino acids. Trimming shortened V by 1 base and J by 1 base, and 14 bases separated the two germline ends. DNA of the CDR3: TGTGCCACCAGCAGAGGGGGGCCAGGGCTATCCTACGAGCAGTACTTC. This translates into CATSRGGPGLSYEQYF.

This clonotype was observed at least ten times. The rearrangement uses TRBV11-2 and TRBJ2-2; TRBD2 is a possible D gene (6 bases). Trimming left V 11 bases short and J 4 bases short, with 14 bases between. Germline V gene data show CDR1 as SGHAT and CDR2 as FQNNGV. The CDR3 contains 13 residues. Here the CDR3 reads CACKRASTGELFF. The CDR3 DNA follows: TGTGCCTGCAAGCGGGCGTCCACCGGGGAGCTGTTTTTT.

This clonotype was observed at least ten times. The chain has TRBV18 and TRBJ2-5, with a tentative D call TRBD2 (5 bases). The CDR3 totals 13 residues. The V and J ends lost 3 bases and 4 bases respectively, with 9 bases between them. Per the germline V gene, CDR1 is KGHSH and CDR2 is LQKENI. For the CDR3, the DNA is TGTGCCAGCTCACCGACGAGGGCAGAGACCCAGTACTTC. This sequence encodes CASSPTRAETQYF.

The genes are TRBV19 and TRBJ1-1; maybe TRBD1 (6 bases). The length of the CDR3 is 17 residues. The V end was cut by 7 bases, the J end by 0 bases, with 21 bases between. Germline CDR1 and CDR2: LNHDA and SQIVND (reference sequence). DNA of the CDR3: TGTGCCAGTAAAGGGGTAAGGGACATCCGTATGAACACTGAAGCTTTCTTT. It yields the protein CASKGVRDIRMNTEAFF.

There are a few counts of this clonotype. The chain links TRBV25-1 to TRBJ2-3; possible D gene TRBD1, 6 bases. Germline V gene sequence: CDR1 MGHDK, CDR2 SYGVNS. The CDR3 consists of 14 residues. Trimming pared 4 bases from V and 6 bases from J, leaving 14 bases between. CDR3 residues: CASSGGRALDTQYF. The CDR3, as DNA: TGTGCCAGCAGTGGGGGGCGGGCTCTGGATACGCAGTATTTT.

This clonotype was counted only a few times. The rearrangement uses TRBV3-1 and TRBJ2-1, with D possibly being TRBD2 (5 bases). CDR1 and CDR2 (germline): LGHDT, YNNKEL (reference sequence). Trimming took 0 bases from V and 3 from J, leaving 18 bases between them. The CDR3 totals 18 residues. The CDR3 here is CASSQDSLVGVNYNEQFF. The CDR3 DNA reads TGTGCCAGCAGCCAAGATAGTCTGGTGGGAGTGAACTACAATGAGCAGTTCTTC.

This clonotype was observed at least ten times. This chain connects TRBV14 to TRBJ1-1, with D unresolved. This CDR3 is built from 15 residues. The V end was cut by 4 bases, the J end by 1 base, with 13 bases between. The germline CDR1 and CDR2 sequences are SGHDN and FVKESK. The CDR3 DNA sequence: TGTGCCAGCAGCCTTTGGGAGACACCGAACACTGAAGCTTTCTTT. Translating gives CASSLWETPNTEAFF. The full variable domain, in which reference TRBV14 and TRBJ1-1 provide the parts outside the CDR3, is EAGVTQFPSHSVIEKGQTVTLRCDPISGHDNLYWYRRVMGKEIKFLLHFVKESKQDESGMPNNRFLAERTGGTYSTLKVQPAELEDSGVYFCASSLWETPNTEAFFGQGTRLTVV.